One and the same sample provided the 18 T cell receptor beta chains below, sequenced in a study of cytomegalovirus exposure and HLA in healthy donors. Here immunoSEQ multiplex PCR was the method, and the copy in TCRdb shows in-frame clones only, minus some. The sample holds fewer than 150,000 clones, roughly 88% seen once. The sample taken for sequencing was PBMCs. The receptors were gathered from a man younger than 35 in good health and CMV-seronegative.

This chain links TRBV19 with TRBJ1-4; 8 positions match TRBD1. This CDR3 is built from 16 residues. J lost 6 bases, V lost 3 bases, and 9 bases had no gene match. The germline V gene encodes CDR1 LNHDA and CDR2 SQIVND (reference sequence). CDR3 in DNA: TGTGCCAGTAGTATCCGCAAGGACAGGGCGGATGAAAAACTGTTTTTT. Translated: CASSIRKDRADEKLFF.

The rearrangement links TRBV7-2 to TRBJ2-7; TRBD1 might be the D (7 bases). This CDR3 comprises 18 residues. Germline V CDR1 and CDR2: SGHTA, FQGNSA. V was cut by 1 base and J by 2 bases, with 21 bases left in between. The CDR3, as DNA: TGTGCCAGCAGCTTAGGCGTTGGAGGGGGCGAATTGACCTACGAGCAGTACTTC. Translating it yields CASSLGVGGGELTYEQYF.

The rearrangement uses TRBV28 and TRBJ2-3, with D possibly being TRBD1 (6 bases). V lost 5 bases, J lost 2 bases, and 14 bases lay in between. This CDR3 has 15 residues. Per the germline V gene, CDR1 is MDHEN and CDR2 is SYDVKM. For the CDR3, the DNA is TGTGCCAGCAGTCCCACCGGGACATTCACAGATACGCAGTATTTT. It is translated as CASSPTGTFTDTQYF.

This clone has more than one count but fewer than ten. The chain links TRBV5-1 to TRBJ2-7; possible D gene TRBD1, 6 bases. V lost 4 bases to trimming and J lost 4 bases, with 18 bases between them. Germline V gene data show CDR1 as SGHRS and CDR2 as YFSETQ. The length of the CDR3 is 15 residues. The CDR3 DNA reads TGCGCCAGCAGCCCGACCGGGCAGGGGCCTTACGAGCAGTACTTC. Amino acids: CASSPTGQGPYEQYF. Filled out from reference TRBV5-1 and TRBJ2-7, the complete variable domain reads KAGVTQTPRYLIKTRGQQVTLSCSPISGHRSVSWYQQTPGQGLQFLFEYFSETQRNKGNFPGRFSGRQFSNSRSEMNVSTLELGDSALYLCASSPTGQGPYEQYFGPGTRLTVT.

V usage is TRBV6-6 and J usage is TRBJ1-5, with a weak D call TRBD1 (6 bases). The CDR3 sequence is 14 residues long. V lost 4 bases, J lost 7 bases, and 14 bases lay in between. Germline values: CDR1 MNHNY, CDR2 SVGAGI (reference sequence). Written as DNA, the CDR3 is TGTGCCAGCAGTTTCAACAGGGATAAACAGCCCCAGCATTTT. Translated: CASSFNRDKQPQHF.

This chain uses TRBV29-1 with TRBJ2-5; 8 nucleotides match TRBD2. The V gene's germline CDR1 is SQVTM and CDR2 ANQGSEA. CDR3 length: 14 amino acids. With 6 bases clipped from V and 1 base from J, the junction kept 7 bases outside the gene matches. The CDR3 sequence: CSVDRLARQETQYF. CDR3 bases: TGCAGCGTCGATCGACTAGCGCGCCAAGAGACCCAGTACTTC.

V and J are TRBV2 and TRBJ2-1; 10 bases fit TRBD2. Germline CDR1 reads SNHLY; CDR2 reads FYNNEI. With 2 bases clipped from V and 9 bases from J, the junction kept 13 bases outside the gene matches. The CDR3 runs to 17 residues. DNA for the CDR3: TGTGCCAGCAGTGAAAACCCTGGACTAGCGGTCTTTGGTGAGCAGTTCTTC. Its protein product is CASSENPGLAVFGEQFF.

V gene TRBV7-8 combines with J gene TRBJ2-1, with 7 bases fitting TRBD2. V was clipped by 3 bases and J by 10 bases; unmatched bases: 3. Germline V lookup: CDR1 SGHVS, CDR2 FQNEAQ. The CDR3 is 12 residues long. CDR3 sequence reads: CASSFGREEQFF. In nucleotides, the CDR3 is TGTGCCAGCAGCTTCGGGCGGGAGGAGCAGTTCTTC.

V gene TRBV2 combines with J gene TRBJ2-7; TRBD2 is a possible D gene (6 bases). Trimming took 7 bases from V and 0 from J, leaving 22 bases between them. This CDR3 is built from 17 residues. Germline-derived CDR1 and CDR2 are SNHLY and FYNNEI. The CDR3 region is CASTLSADGGSSYEQYF. The CDR3, as DNA: TGTGCCAGCACCTTATCGGCCGATGGGGGGAGCTCCTACGAGCAGTACTTC.

This clone was recorded only once. V and J are TRBV6-5 and TRBJ2-1; TRBD1 agrees at 9 bases. The V gene end was trimmed by 7 bases and the J gene end by 4 bases; junction bases not matched to a gene: 8. The germline V gene encodes CDR1 MNHEY and CDR2 SVGAGI. The CDR3 has 15 residues. CDR3 loop: CASTKTGGLYNEQFF. The CDR3 bases are TGTGCCAGCACCAAAACAGGGGGCCTATACAATGAGCAGTTCTTC.

The V gene is TRBV6-5, the J gene TRBJ1-4, with D tentatively TRBD1 (5 bases). The CDR3 has 13 amino acids. V was pared by 2 bases and J by 8 bases, with 9 bases between. The germline V gene encodes CDR1 MNHEY and CDR2 SVGAGI. This chain's CDR3 is CASSYAGYEKLFF. The DNA for the CDR3 is TGTGCCAGCAGTTACGCAGGGTACGAAAAACTGTTTTTT.

The chain joins TRBV18 to TRBJ2-3; D perhaps matches TRBD1 (6 bases). V lost 2 bases, J lost 2 bases, and 11 bases lay in between. The CDR3 is 15 residues long. The germline gives CDR1 KGHSH, CDR2 LQKENI. The CDR3 protein is CASSPSRQDTDTQYF. In nucleotides, the CDR3 is TGTGCCAGCTCACCAAGTCGACAGGACACAGATACGCAGTATTTT.

This clone appeared once. The chain links TRBV27 to TRBJ2-7, with TRBD2 matching 9 bases. The germline gives CDR1 MNHEY, CDR2 SMNVEV (reference sequence). V trimming: 6 bases; J trimming: 3 bases; junction bases outside the gene matches: 6. The CDR3 is 14 residues long. DNA of the CDR3: TGTGCCAGCAGGAGTGTTAGCGGGAGCTACGAGCAGTACTTC. Its protein product is CASRSVSGSYEQYF.

This chain joins TRBV6-1 and TRBJ1-5, with a weak D call TRBD1 (5 bases). There are 15 residues in the CDR3. Between the trimmed V and J ends, which lost 2 bases and 1 base, there was a span of 9 bases. Germline V CDR1 and CDR2: MNHNS, SASEGT. The CDR3 region has the DNA TGTGCCAGCAGTGAACCCAGACAGAGCAATCAGCCCCAGCATTTT. It is translated as CASSEPRQSNQPQHF.

The chain links TRBV28 to TRBJ2-3; 8 bases are a match to TRBD2. The CDR3 loop spans 15 amino acids. Looked up from germline, CDR1 is MDHEN and CDR2 is SYDVKM. V gave up 3 bases and J gave up 3 bases; unmatched junction bases: 5. The CDR3 is CASSFRGGPTDTQYF. The DNA of the CDR3 is TGTGCCAGCAGTTTCCGGGGGGGCCCAACAGATACGCAGTATTTT.

This clone has just one count. The chain is built from TRBV19 and TRBJ2-7; D is possibly TRBD2 (5 bases). Trimming shortened V by 4 bases and J by 2 bases, and 15 bases separated the two germline ends. CDR3 size: 15 residues. Germline values: CDR1 LNHDA, CDR2 SQIVND (reference sequence). CDR3 nucleotides: TGTGCCAGTAGTACTCAGCGGACGGTAGCCTACGAGCAGTACTTC. Encoded protein: CASSTQRTVAYEQYF.

This clone came up once. The chain carries TRBV2 and TRBJ2-3; tentatively, D is TRBD1 (5 bases). The V end was cut by 6 bases, the J end by 4 bases, with 14 bases between. The CDR3 is 14 residues long. CDR1 is SNHLY, CDR2 FYNNEI, per germline. For the CDR3, the DNA is TGTGCCAGCAGCGCCAACTTAGGGGCAGATACGCAGTATTTT. This translates into CASSANLGADTQYF.

The chain is built from TRBV28 and TRBJ1-6, with D possibly matching TRBD1 (5 bases). V shed 4 bases and J shed 4 bases, with 14 bases lying between them. Looked up from germline, CDR1 is MDHEN and CDR2 is SYDVKM. The CDR3 totals 16 residues. The CDR3 DNA is TGTGCCAGCAGTTCACACGCGGGACCTTATAATTCACCCCTCCACTTT. Residues: CASSSHAGPYNSPLHF.